This T cell receptor beta chain was obtained from a study of blood T cells in healthy people across ages. Whole-study results and caveats: As age increased, TCR beta diversity per million T cells fell in a roughly linear fashion.

Germline lookup yields CDR1 SEHNR and CDR2 FQNEAQ (reference sequence). Trimming removed 5 bases from V and 4 bases from J; junction bases left unmatched: 6. The CDR3 runs to 15 residues. This clonotype was found a few times. Its antigen is still unknown. The use of a sample-barcoded 5' primer and a J-beta primer mix characterized a second PCR of about 7 to 12 cycles. TCRdb ran MiXCR on the 5' RACE reads and lists one entry per CDR3 protein. The table records about 680,000 distinct CDR3 sequences, approximately 49% of them present only once. The V call is TRBV7-9, the J call TRBJ2-1; 9 bases agree with TRBD1. The sequenced sample was blood. This receptor was obtained from a woman in her fifties or sixties in good health. The CDR3 loop is CASSLGDRAYNEQFF. DNA of the CDR3: TGTGCCAGCAGCCTAGGGGACAGGGCTTACAATGAGCAGTTCTTC.